This TCR beta chain was sequenced in a study of patients and donors after allogeneic stem cell transplantation. TCRdb re-derived calls from the RT-PCR reads in MiXCR, one entry per CDR3 protein. The sample holds about a million distinct CDR3 sequences, more than 15% seen once. V gave up 3 bases and J gave up 5 bases; unmatched junction bases: 9. CDR1 is LGHNA and CDR2 is YSLEER in the germline V gene. This CDR3 has 16 amino acids. This clonotype has more than one count but fewer than ten. The rearrangement joins TRBV4-3 to TRBJ2-2, with 7 bases aligning to TRBD2. Sequences were obtained from blood, either unsorted or a sorted T cell fraction (not recorded which). This clonotype originated in a human donor who was either an allogeneic HSCT recipient or a stem cell or donor lymphocyte infusion donor (not recorded which). It is not recorded whose cells these are; they may come from a transplant donor. Written as DNA, the CDR3 is TGCGCCAGCAGCCAGCGTCGCGGGGGAAATACCGGGGAGCTGTTTTTT. This gives the protein CASSQRRGGNTGELFF.